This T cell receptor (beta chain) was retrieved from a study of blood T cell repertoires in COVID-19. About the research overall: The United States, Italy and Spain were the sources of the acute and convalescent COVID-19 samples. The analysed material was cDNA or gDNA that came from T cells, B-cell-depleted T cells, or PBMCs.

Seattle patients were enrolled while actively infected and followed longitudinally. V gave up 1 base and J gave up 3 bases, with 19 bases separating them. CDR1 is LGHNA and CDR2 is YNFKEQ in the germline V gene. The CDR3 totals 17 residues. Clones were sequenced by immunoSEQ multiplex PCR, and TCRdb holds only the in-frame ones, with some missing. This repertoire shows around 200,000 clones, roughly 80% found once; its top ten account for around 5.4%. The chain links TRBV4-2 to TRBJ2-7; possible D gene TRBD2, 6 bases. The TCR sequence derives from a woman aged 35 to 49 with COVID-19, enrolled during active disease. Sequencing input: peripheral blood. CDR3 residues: CASSQAVLRGTLYEQYF. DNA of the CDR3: TGTGCCAGCAGCCAAGCGGTCCTTCGCGGGACCCTCTACGAGCAGTACTTC.